What follows are 18 T cell receptor beta chains derived from one specimen sequenced in a study of T-cell memory formation after mild COVID-19. TCRdb independently ran MiXCR on the 5' RACE reads; one entry per CDR3 protein. In the table there are more than 250,000 distinct CDR3 sequences, approximately 15% of which are singletons. Sequenced: PBMCs or a T cell subset sorted from them (not recorded which). These receptors all come from a man younger than 30 who had mild COVID-19 (a few samples of this study predate the infection). Cell type and time point are not known.

This clonotype was counted ten times or more. The chain combines TRBV11-2 with TRBJ2-7, with TRBD1 matching 8 bases. Per germline, CDR1 SGHAT and CDR2 FQNNGV. The CDR3 covers 15 residues. V shed 6 bases, J shed 4 bases, and the junction held 11 bases outside the gene matches. DNA of the CDR3: TGTGCCAGCAGGGACGCGAGGACAGGGAATTACGAGCAGTACTTC. Translated, it gives CASRDARTGNYEQYF.

Only one count was recorded for this clonotype. This chain joins TRBV15 and TRBJ2-1; no firm D call. V lost 3 bases and J lost 2, with 5 bases in between. CDR1 and CDR2 (germline): LNHNV, YYDKDF (reference sequence). The CDR3 is 13 amino acids. CDR3: CATSRRTYNEQFF. The DNA for the CDR3 is TGTGCCACCAGCAGGAGGACCTACAATGAGCAGTTCTTC.

V usage is TRBV3-1 and J usage is TRBJ2-6; TRBD1 agrees at 10 bases. J was trimmed by 3 bases and V by 1 base; bases with no gene match: 6. Looked up from germline, CDR1 is LGHDT and CDR2 is YNNKEL (reference sequence). The CDR3 spans 18 residues. The CDR3 region is CASSQVSGQGFGANVLTF. CDR3 DNA sequence: TGTGCCAGCAGCCAAGTATCGGGACAGGGGTTTGGGGCCAACGTCCTGACTTTC.

This clonotype showed up just a few times. The gene calls are TRBV12-3 or TRBV12-4 and TRBJ1-6; D is unresolved. The CDR3 has 14 amino acids. The V gene lost 1 base and the J gene lost 10 bases, with 11 bases spanning the gap. The CDR3 DNA reads as TGTGCCAGCAGTTTAGGCGGAGGCAGGTCACCCCTCCACTTT. Residues: CASSLGGGRSPLHF.

In its sample, this clonotype was seen a few times. The chain carries TRBV5-1 and TRBJ2-3; maybe TRBD2 (5 bases). CDR3 length: 16 amino acids. Germline CDR1 and CDR2: SGHRS and YFSETQ. The V end lost 4 bases, the J end lost 2 bases, and 17 bases lay between the germline ends. The CDR3 DNA sequence: TGCGCCAGCAGCCCCCTAGGCCCAGCGGTCACAGATACGCAGTATTTT. Protein product: CASSPLGPAVTDTQYF.

The V and J genes are TRBV12-5 and TRBJ2-1; a possible D gene is TRBD1 (6 bases). This CDR3 region has 12 residues. CDR1 is LGHNT and CDR2 is FRNRAP in the germline V gene. V was trimmed by 1 base and J by 8 bases, leaving 6 bases between them. CDR3 sequence reads: CASGLDRDEQFF. DNA of the CDR3: TGTGCTAGTGGTTTGGACAGGGATGAGCAGTTCTTC.

The genes are TRBV6-5 and TRBJ2-7, with D uncertain. The ends were cut back, 0 bases at V and 4 bases at J, with 19 bases in the middle. The germline gives CDR1 MNHEY, CDR2 SVGAGI. The CDR3 loop spans 17 amino acids. In DNA form, the CDR3 reads TGTGCCAGCAGTTACTCGAGTACGTCGGATAAAACGTACGAGCAGTACTTC. Translating it yields CASSYSSTSDKTYEQYF.

This clonotype was seen ten or more times. DNA for the CDR3: TGCGCCAGCAGTCGGGATGGGGAATACAATGAGCAGTTCTTC. It translates to CASSRDGEYNEQFF. This rearrangement joins TRBV5-1 to TRBJ2-1; the D gene is possibly TRBD2 (5 bases). Trimming removed 5 bases at V and 4 bases at J, with 13 bases between. The CDR3 has 14 residues. CDR1 is SGHRS, CDR2 YFSETQ, per germline.

In this sample, this clonotype turned up a few times. V gene TRBV4-3 combines with J gene TRBJ1-2; D may be TRBD1 (6 bases). CDR1 is LGHNA, CDR2 YSLEER, per germline. CDR3 length equals 17 residues. Between the trimmed V and J ends, which lost 1 base and 0 bases, there was a span of 15 bases. The CDR3 sequence: CASSQATPGATNYGYTF. CDR3 coding DNA: TGCGCCAGCAGCCAAGCCACTCCGGGGGCGACTAACTATGGCTACACCTTC.

The gene calls are TRBV5-1 and TRBJ2-3; D is undetermined. Germline CDR1 and CDR2: SGHRS and YFSETQ. The V end lost 0 bases, the J end lost 0 bases, and 8 bases lay between the germline ends. CDR3 length equals 15 residues. In DNA form, the CDR3 reads TGCGCCAGCAGCTTGGGGCAGTCTAGCACAGATACGCAGTATTTT. Translated: CASSLGQSSTDTQYF.

This clonotype was counted only a few times. This chain joins TRBV4-1 and TRBJ2-1, with no clear D. Germline lookup yields CDR1 MGHRA and CDR2 YSYEKL. V was clipped by 1 base and J by 5 bases, with 6 bases between them. The CDR3 has 13 residues. The CDR3 nucleotides read TGCGCCAGCAGCCAAGGAGTCAACAATGAGCAGTTCTTC. Translated: CASSQGVNNEQFF.

This clonotype was seen only a few times. This chain connects TRBV28 to TRBJ1-1, with D possibly being TRBD1 (5 bases). With 8 bases removed from V and 1 base from J, the gap between germline ends came to 17 bases. This CDR3 has 15 amino acids. CDR1 is MDHEN and CDR2 is SYDVKM in the germline V gene. In DNA form, the CDR3 reads TGTGCCAGCGGAATCCCCCGGGGCGGGAACACTGAAGCTTTCTTT. Protein: CASGIPRGGNTEAFF.

This clonotype has a handful of counts. This chain links TRBV7-9 with TRBJ2-2, with D unclear. CDR1 is SEHNR, CDR2 FQNEAQ, per germline (reference sequence). The V end lost 2 bases, the J end lost 1 base, and 5 bases lay between the germline ends. CDR3 length: 14 amino acids. Here the CDR3 reads CASSLMGNTGELFF. As DNA, the CDR3 is TGTGCCAGCAGCTTAATGGGGAACACCGGGGAGCTGTTTTTT.

The genes are TRBV7-2 and TRBJ2-1; D gene ambiguous. V shed 3 bases and J shed 3 bases, with 6 bases lying between them. Germline lookup yields CDR1 SGHTA and CDR2 FQGNSA. The CDR3 is 13 residues long. CDR3 in DNA: TGTGCCAGCAGCTTTGCAGTCTACAATGAGCAGTTCTTC. Its translation: CASSFAVYNEQFF. Variable domain in full (rest from reference TRBV7-2 and TRBJ2-1): GAGVSQSPSNKVTEKGKDVELRCDPISGHTALYWYRQSLGQGLEFLIYFQGNSAPDKSGLPSDRFSAERTGGSVSTLTIQRTQQEDSAVYLCASSFAVYNEQFFGPGTRLTVL.

The gene calls are TRBV6-6 and TRBJ2-5, with 9 bases aligning to TRBD2. This CDR3 has 16 residues. CDR1 MNHNY and CDR2 SVGAGI come from the germline V gene (reference sequence). V lost 0 bases to trimming and J lost 9 bases; unmatched junction nucleotides: 11. This CDR3 is CASSYSTRAGGMAQYF. In DNA, the CDR3 is TGTGCCAGCAGTTACTCGACCCGAGCGGGGGGAATGGCCCAGTACTTC.

This clonotype was seen a handful of times. Here the CDR3 reads CASRPGPTQNQPQHF. CDR3 nucleotides: TGTGCCAGCCGGCCAGGGCCAACTCAAAATCAGCCCCAGCATTTT. The chain is built from TRBV6-5 and TRBJ1-5; perhaps TRBD1 as D (5 bases). With 8 bases removed from V and 4 bases from J, the gap between germline ends came to 18 bases. Germline CDR1 and CDR2: MNHEY and SVGAGI. The CDR3 sequence is 15 residues long.

This clonotype was recorded many times. This chain uses TRBV7-2 with TRBJ2-1; the D gene could be TRBD1 or TRBD2 (5 bases each). The V end was cut by 4 bases, the J end by 8 bases, with 15 bases between. The CDR3 totals 14 residues. CDR1 SGHTA and CDR2 FQGNSA come from the germline V gene. The CDR3 protein is CASSYQGRGDEQFF. The DNA of the CDR3 is TGTGCCAGCAGCTACCAAGGTCGGGGCGATGAGCAGTTCTTC.

The V call is TRBV4-1, the J call TRBJ2-3, with D uncertain. CDR1 and CDR2 (germline): MGHRA, YSYEKL. The CDR3 length is 16 residues. With 1 base removed from V and 0 bases from J, the gap between germline ends came to 11 bases. CDR3 residues: CASSQVVKYSTDTQYF. CDR3 coding DNA: TGCGCCAGCAGCCAAGTTGTGAAGTATAGCACAGATACGCAGTATTTT.